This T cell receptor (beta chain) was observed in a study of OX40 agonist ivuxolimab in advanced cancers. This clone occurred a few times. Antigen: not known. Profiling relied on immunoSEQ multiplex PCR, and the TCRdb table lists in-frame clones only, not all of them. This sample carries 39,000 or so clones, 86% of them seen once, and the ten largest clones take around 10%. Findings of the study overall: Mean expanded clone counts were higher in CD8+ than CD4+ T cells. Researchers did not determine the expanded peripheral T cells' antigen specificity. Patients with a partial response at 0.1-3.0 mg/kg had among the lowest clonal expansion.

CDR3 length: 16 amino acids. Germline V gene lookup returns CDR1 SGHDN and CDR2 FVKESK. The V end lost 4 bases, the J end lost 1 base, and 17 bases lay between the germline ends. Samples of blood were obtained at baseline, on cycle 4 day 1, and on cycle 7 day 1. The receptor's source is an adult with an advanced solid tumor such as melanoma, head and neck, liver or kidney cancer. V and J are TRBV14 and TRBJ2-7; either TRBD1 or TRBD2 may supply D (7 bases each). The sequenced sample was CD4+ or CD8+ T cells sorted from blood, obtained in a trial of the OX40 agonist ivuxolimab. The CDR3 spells CASSPWEGAVSYEQYF. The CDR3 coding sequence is TGTGCCAGCAGCCCCTGGGAGGGGGCAGTATCCTACGAGCAGTACTTC.